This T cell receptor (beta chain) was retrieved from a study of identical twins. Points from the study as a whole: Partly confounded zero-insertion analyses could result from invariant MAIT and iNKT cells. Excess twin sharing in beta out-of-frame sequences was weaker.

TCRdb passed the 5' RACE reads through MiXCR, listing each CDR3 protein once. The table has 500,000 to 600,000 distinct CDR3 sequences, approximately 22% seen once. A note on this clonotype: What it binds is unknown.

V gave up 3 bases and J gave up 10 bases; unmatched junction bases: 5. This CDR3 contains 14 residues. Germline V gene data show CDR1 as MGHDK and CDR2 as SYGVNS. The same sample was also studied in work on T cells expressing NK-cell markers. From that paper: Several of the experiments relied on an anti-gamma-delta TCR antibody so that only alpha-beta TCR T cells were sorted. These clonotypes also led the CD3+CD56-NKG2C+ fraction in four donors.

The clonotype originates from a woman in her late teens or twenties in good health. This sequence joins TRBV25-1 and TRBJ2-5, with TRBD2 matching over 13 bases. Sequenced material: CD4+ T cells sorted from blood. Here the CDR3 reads CASSEGLAGRIQYF. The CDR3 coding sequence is TGTGCCAGCAGTGAGGGACTAGCGGGAAGGATCCAGTACTTC.